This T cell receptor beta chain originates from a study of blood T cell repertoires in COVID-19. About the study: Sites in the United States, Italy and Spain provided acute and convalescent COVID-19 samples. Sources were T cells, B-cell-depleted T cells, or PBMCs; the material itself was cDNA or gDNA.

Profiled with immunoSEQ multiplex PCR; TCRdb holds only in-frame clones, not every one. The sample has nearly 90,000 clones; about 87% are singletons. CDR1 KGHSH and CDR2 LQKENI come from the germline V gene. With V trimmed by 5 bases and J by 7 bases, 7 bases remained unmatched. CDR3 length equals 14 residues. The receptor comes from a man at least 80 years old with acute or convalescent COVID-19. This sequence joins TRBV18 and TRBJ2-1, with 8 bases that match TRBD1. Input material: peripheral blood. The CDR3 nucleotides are TGTGCCAGCTCAATAGGACAGGGAAGGAATGAGCAGTTCTTC. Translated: CASSIGQGRNEQFF.